These T cell receptor beta chains were read from a single sample in a study of cytomegalovirus exposure and HLA in healthy donors. The data were produced by immunoSEQ multiplex PCR, yet TCRdb's version contains in-frame clones alone and is incomplete. Among around 110,000 clones listed, 75% were seen once. Material: PBMCs. These receptors were obtained from a male donor in good health and CMV-seropositive. CDR3s include the opening cysteine and the closing phenylalanine or tryptophan. The D gene is left open where the match is weak. Only part of the rows carry a size: once, few, many, or a class if the clone is expanded.

abundance	v_gene	j_gene	d_gene	CDR3nt	CDR3aa
.	TRBV6-5	TRBJ2-7	.	TGTGCCAGCAGCGCCAGGGCAGAATCCTACGAGCAGTACTTC	CASSARAESYEQYF
.	TRBV19	TRBJ2-7	.	TGTGCCAGTAGTATAGACATTCCAGGGGCCCGACCCTACGAGCAGTACTTC	CASSIDIPGARPYEQYF
few	TRBV27	TRBJ2-1	.	TGTGCCAGCAGTTTACGCGGGACCAACAATGAGCAGTTCTTC	CASSLRGTNNEQFF
.	TRBV10-1	TRBJ2-6	TRBD1	TGCGCCAGCAGTCTACAGGGGCGATCCTCTTACGGGGCCAACGTCCTGACTTTC	CASSLQGRSSYGANVLTF
.	TRBV7-2	TRBJ2-3	.	TGTGCCAGCAGCGGAAGAATGGGAGCTCCAGATACGCAGTATTTT	CASSGRMGAPDTQYF
few	TRBV5-6	TRBJ2-7	TRBD2	TGTGCCAGCTCACTAGCGGGGGGTAGCTCCTACGAGCAGTACTTC	CASSLAGGSSYEQYF
.	TRBV9	TRBJ1-2	TRBD1	TGTGCCAGCAGCGTATCCGGACAGGGACTCCGAGGCTACACCTTC	CASSVSGQGLRGYTF
.	TRBV6-5	TRBJ1-1	.	TGTGCCAGCAGTTACGGGCAGGTGAACACTGAAGCTTTCTTT	CASSYGQVNTEAFF
.	TRBV7-9	TRBJ2-5	TRBD1	TGTGCCAGCAGCCGGGACAGGGGAGAGACCCAGTACTTC	CASSRDRGETQYF
.	TRBV6-9	TRBJ2-7	TRBD1	TGTGCCAGCCCCGTCGGACAGGGAATCATCTACGAGCAGTACTTC	CASPVGQGIIYEQYF
.	TRBV6-1	TRBJ2-7	TRBD2	TGTGCCAGCAGTCGGACTAGCGGGGGTCCCAACGAGCAGTACTTC	CASSRTSGGPNEQYF
.	TRBV9	TRBJ1-2	.	TGTGCCAGCAGCGTTTCCACGGGTGGCTACACCTTC	CASSVSTGGYTF
.	TRBV15	TRBJ1-1	.	TGTGCCACCAGCAGAGATACGGGAGGGGCGACTGAAGCTTTCTTT	CATSRDTGGATEAFF
.	TRBV5-1	TRBJ2-7	TRBD1	TGCGCCAGCAGCTTCACAGGGGGCTACGAGCAGTACTTC	CASSFTGGYEQYF
.	TRBV6-5	TRBJ1-4	TRBD1	TGTGCCAGCAGTTACGCTGGCAGGGGGAAACTGTTTTTT	CASSYAGRGKLFF
.	TRBV7-9	TRBJ1-5	.	TGTGCCAGCAGTGGAGATAGCAATCAGCCCCAGCATTTT	CASSGDSNQPQHF